The 26 T cell receptor beta chains reported below all come from one sample, sequenced in a study of T cell changes during pregnancy in multiple sclerosis. This table comes from immunoSEQ multiplex PCR, and its TCRdb copy is limited to in-frame clones, with some not included. The sample has tens of thousands of clones, around 93% seen once; the top ten hold more than 1.5%. The source material was peripheral blood, sampled after pregnancy. These receptors originate from a female donor with multiple sclerosis, enrolled in a pregnancy study.

The DNA for the CDR3 is TGTGCCAGCAGGCTAGCGGGTGGATCCTACGAGCAGTACTTC. Residues: CASRLAGGSYEQYF. This chain joins TRBV2 and TRBJ2-7; TRBD2 matches at 8 bases. J gave up 1 base and V 6 bases, and 5 bases lay outside the gene matches. The CDR3 totals 14 residues. Germline CDR1 reads SNHLY; CDR2 reads FYNNEI. Full variable domain (missing parts from reference TRBV2 and TRBJ2-7): EPEVTQTPSHQVTQMGQEVILRCVPISNHLYFYWYRQILGQKVEFLVSFYNNEISEKSEIFDDQFSVERPDGSNFTLKIRSTKLEDSAMYFCASRLAGGSYEQYFGPGTRLTVT.

The chain uses TRBV19 and TRBJ2-1; tentatively, D is TRBD2 (6 bases). CDR1 and CDR2 (germline): LNHDA, SQIVND (reference sequence). The ends were cut back, 7 bases at V and 0 bases at J, with 22 bases in the middle. The CDR3 is 18 amino acids. The DNA for the CDR3 is TGTGCCAGTACCTTCCGGGACTCATGGCCTTACTCCTACAATGAGCAGTTCTTC. It encodes CASTFRDSWPYSYNEQFF.

Remarks on this clone: The sample contains more than one DNA sequence encoding this CDR3. The V and J genes are TRBV6-1 and TRBJ2-7; no clear D. There are 10 residues in the CDR3. CDR1 and CDR2 from the germline V gene are MNHNS and SASEGT. V was shortened by 8 bases and J by 3 bases, with 5 bases between the two germline ends. The CDR3 sequence is CASSDYEQYF. The CDR3 region has the DNA TGTGCCAGCTCAGACTACGAGCAGTACTTC.

The V gene is TRBV9, the J gene TRBJ2-3, with D tentatively TRBD2 (6 bases). Germline-derived CDR1 and CDR2 are SGDLS and YYNGEE. Trimming removed 2 bases at V and 3 bases at J, with 10 bases between. This CDR3 has 14 amino acids. In nucleotides, the CDR3 is TGTGCCAGCAGCGTCGGCGGGACTACAGATACGCAGTATTTT. This codes for CASSVGGTTDTQYF.

This sequence joins TRBV6-5 and TRBJ2-4; tentatively, D is TRBD2 (6 bases). Per germline, CDR1 MNHEY and CDR2 SVGAGI. V was shortened by 8 bases and J by 6 bases, with 11 bases between the two germline ends. This CDR3 comprises 12 residues. The CDR3 DNA reads as TGTGCCAGCGGAGGGCGAGGAAACATTCAGTACTTC. Its translation is CASGGRGNIQYF.

The chain has TRBV5-1 and TRBJ2-1; 9 nucleotides match TRBD2. The V and J ends lost 1 base and 9 bases, in that order; junction bases with no gene match: 11. Germline CDR1 and CDR2: SGHRS and YFSETQ. This CDR3 has 16 amino acids. The chain's CDR3 is CASSLSSGNPQGEQFF. The CDR3 coding sequence is TGCGCCAGCAGCTTGTCTAGCGGGAACCCCCAGGGTGAGCAGTTCTTC.

The genes are TRBV5-1 and TRBJ2-1; D is possibly TRBD1 (6 bases). The V gene lost 3 bases and the J gene lost 1 base, with 29 bases spanning the gap. The CDR3 contains 21 residues. The germline gives CDR1 SGHRS, CDR2 YFSETQ. Written as DNA, the CDR3 is TGCGCCAGCAGCTCCGACGCCTCGACAGGAGGCCTCACTAGGTCCTACAATGAGCAGTTCTTC. Its protein is CASSSDASTGGLTRSYNEQFF. The entire variable domain, with the rest obtained from reference TRBV5-1 and TRBJ2-1, is as follows: KAGVTQTPRYLIKTRGQQVTLSCSPISGHRSVSWYQQTPGQGLQFLFEYFSETQRNKGNFPGRFSGRQFSNSRSEMNVSTLELGDSALYLCASSSDASTGGLTRSYNEQFFGPGTRLTVL.

The rearrangement links TRBV6-5 to TRBJ1-2, with D perhaps matching TRBD1 (5 bases). Germline V gene sequence: CDR1 MNHEY, CDR2 SVGAGI. The CDR3 spans 16 residues. The V and J ends lost 0 bases and 4 bases respectively, with 15 bases between them. The chain's CDR3 is CASSYSTVAVGYGYTF. CDR3 in DNA: TGTGCCAGCAGTTACTCGACAGTAGCAGTGGGCTATGGCTACACCTTC.

V usage is TRBV27 and J usage is TRBJ2-3; D is uncertain. Germline assignment: CDR1 MNHEY and CDR2 SMNVEV (reference sequence). This CDR3 has 19 residues. Trimming cost V 3 bases and J 0 bases, with 22 bases left between them. The CDR3 spells CASSFGATRRISSTDTQYF. The CDR3 DNA reads TGTGCCAGCAGTTTCGGAGCCACGAGACGGATCTCTAGCACAGATACGCAGTATTTT.

This clone appeared once. V and J are TRBV9 and TRBJ1-4; tentative D call: TRBD1 (5 bases). The CDR3 extends over 14 amino acids. Germline CDR1 and CDR2: SGDLS and YYNGEE. V was pared by 0 bases and J by 3 bases, with 6 bases between. CDR3 residues: CASSVAGANEKLFF. CDR3 sequence (DNA): TGTGCCAGCAGCGTAGCGGGGGCTAATGAAAAACTGTTTTTT. Supplemented by reference TRBV9 and TRBJ1-4, the full variable domain reads DSGVTQTPKHLITATGQRVTLRCSPRSGDLSVYWYQQSLDQGLQFLIQYYNGEERAKGNILERFSAQQFPDLHSELNLSSLELGDSALYFCASSVAGANEKLFFGSGTQLSVL.

This clone was observed a handful of times. This chain connects TRBV4-3 to TRBJ2-3, with D perhaps TRBD1 (5 bases). Trimming took 1 base from V and 4 from J, leaving 12 bases between them. CDR1 is LGHNA and CDR2 is YSLEER in the germline V gene. The CDR3 spans 15 residues. In nucleotides, the CDR3 is TGCGCCAGCAGCCAAGGGCTAACAGGAGCAGATACGCAGTATTTT. This encodes CASSQGLTGADTQYF.

The rearrangement joins TRBV7-2 to TRBJ1-2; TRBD1 matches at 8 bases. The CDR3 extends over 14 amino acids. V was pared by 8 bases and J by 3 bases, with 8 bases of the junction left unmatched. CDR1 is SGHTA and CDR2 is FQGNSA in the germline V gene. The chain's CDR3 is CASRGTGEYYGYTF. The CDR3 DNA follows: TGTGCCAGCCGCGGGACAGGAGAGTACTATGGCTACACCTTC.

Only one count was recorded for this clone. The chain couples TRBV5-1 to TRBJ1-1; 7 bases align to TRBD1. J was trimmed by 1 base and V by 4 bases; bases with no gene match: 7. Germline loops: CDR1 SGHRS, CDR2 YFSETQ. The CDR3 loop spans 15 amino acids. CDR3 sequence reads: CASSVSAGGNTEAFF. The CDR3 DNA is TGCGCCAGCAGCGTGTCGGCAGGGGGGAACACTGAAGCTTTCTTT.

V is TRBV19 and J is TRBJ2-2, with TRBD2 matching 15 bases. The germline CDR1 and CDR2 sequences are LNHDA and SQIVND (reference sequence). The ends lost 5 bases at V and 5 bases at J; junction bases unmatched: 6. The CDR3 consists of 17 residues. CDR3 sequence reads: CASSGAGLAGGTGELFF. The DNA for the CDR3 is TGTGCCAGTAGTGGAGCGGGACTAGCGGGAGGTACCGGGGAGCTGTTTTTT.

This rearrangement joins TRBV27 to TRBJ2-7, with 8 bases identical to TRBD2. Germline CDR1 and CDR2: MNHEY and SMNVEV (reference sequence). Trimming took 5 bases from V and 5 from J; bases not matched to a gene: 17. This CDR3 contains 17 residues. The chain's CDR3 is CASSPPPNEAGVHEQYF. CDR3 bases: TGTGCCAGCAGTCCCCCACCTAATGAAGCGGGAGTGCACGAGCAGTACTTC.

The chain couples TRBV30 to TRBJ2-2; 7 bases agree with TRBD1. Germline CDR1 and CDR2: GTSNPN and SVGIG (reference sequence). V was clipped by 3 bases and J by 4 bases; unmatched bases: 8. The CDR3 length is 15 residues. CDR3 sequence (DNA): TGTGCCTGGAGCCCAGGGGGAGCCATCACCGGGGAGCTGTTTTTT. Protein sequence: CAWSPGGAITGELFF.

This clone was picked up one time. The genes are TRBV4-2 and TRBJ1-2, with D possibly being TRBD1 (5 bases). V was shortened by 1 base and J by 1 base, with 13 bases between the two germline ends. CDR3 length: 16 residues. Per germline, CDR1 LGHNA and CDR2 YNFKEQ. The CDR3 sequence is CASSQAGGGNNYGYTF. Written as DNA, the CDR3 is TGTGCCAGCAGCCAAGCCGGTGGGGGGAATAACTATGGCTACACCTTC.

The chain recombines TRBV6-5 with TRBJ2-7, with TRBD2 matching over 8 bases. The length of the CDR3 is 15 residues. The ends lost 6 bases at V and 0 bases at J; junction bases unmatched: 7. Germline assignment: CDR1 MNHEY and CDR2 SVGAGI. The CDR3 loop reads CASSSSGISSYEQYF. The CDR3 DNA reads as TGTGCCAGCAGCAGTAGCGGGATTAGCTCCTACGAGCAGTACTTC.

The chain joins TRBV4-2 to TRBJ2-1; the D is unclear. V lost 1 base, J lost 0 bases, and 13 bases lay in between. Germline V CDR1 and CDR2: LGHNA, YNFKEQ. The CDR3 spans 17 residues. The chain's CDR3 is CASSQAPRHGSYNEQFF. CDR3 nucleotides: TGTGCCAGCAGCCAAGCCCCTAGGCATGGCTCCTACAATGAGCAGTTCTTC.

This chain links TRBV4-3 with TRBJ1-4; tentatively, D is TRBD1 (5 bases). Germline CDR1 reads LGHNA; CDR2 reads YSLEER. CDR3 length equals 16 residues. Trimming took off 0 bases at V and 5 bases at J, with 13 bases between the two ends. As DNA, the CDR3 is TGCGCCAGCAGCCAAGATCACGGGACTTACAATGAAAAACTGTTTTTT. It codes for CASSQDHGTYNEKLFF.

This chain links TRBV27 with TRBJ2-1, with D perhaps matching TRBD2 (6 bases). Per the germline V gene, CDR1 is MNHEY and CDR2 is SMNVEV (reference sequence). The V end lost 8 bases, the J end lost 2 bases, and 28 bases lay between the germline ends. The CDR3 is 19 amino acids. In DNA form, the CDR3 reads TGTGCCAGCGGCGGGGAAGGGCCCTCCTCAGCGAAAACCTACAATGAGCAGTTCTTC. Protein: CASGGEGPSSAKTYNEQFF.

This chain uses TRBV18 with TRBJ1-2; 7 nucleotides agree with TRBD1. The CDR3 has 13 residues. The V segment lost 8 bases and the J segment 3 bases; nucleotides outside the gene matches: 6. Germline CDR1 is KGHSH and CDR2 is LQKENI. The CDR3 nucleotides read TGTGCCAGCCGGGACAGTGTTGACTATGGCTACACCTTC. Its protein product is CASRDSVDYGYTF.

This clone appeared a single time. The chain employs TRBV6-6 and TRBJ1-1; 8 nucleotides line up with TRBD1. The CDR3 consists of 15 residues. The V and J ends lost 7 bases and 0 bases, in that order; junction bases with no gene match: 7. Per germline, CDR1 MNHNY and CDR2 SVGAGI (reference sequence). The CDR3: CASNDRGRMNTEAFF. The CDR3 coding sequence is TGTGCCAGCAATGACAGGGGTCGCATGAACACTGAAGCTTTCTTT.

This CDR3 is CASSEVKVGAQYF. Here the CDR3 DNA reads TGTGCCAGCAGTGAAGTGAAGGTGGGGGCGCAGTACTTC. This chain uses TRBV6-1 with TRBJ2-7; tentatively, D is TRBD1 (6 bases). V was cut by 1 base and J by 9 bases, with 13 bases left in between. The CDR3 totals 13 residues. The germline V gene encodes CDR1 MNHNS and CDR2 SASEGT.

The V gene is TRBV13, the J gene TRBJ1-2, with D unresolved. CDR3 size: 12 residues. Trimming shortened V by 2 bases and J by 8 bases, and 9 bases separated the two germline ends. The germline CDR1 and CDR2 sequences are PRHDT and FYEKMQ (reference sequence). In DNA, the CDR3 is TGTGCCAGCAGCTTACACAGTTCGGGCTACACCTTC. This gives the protein CASSLHSSGYTF. Looking up the rest from reference TRBV13 and TRBJ1-2 gives the full variable domain: AAGVIQSPRHLIKEKRETATLKCYPIPRHDTVYWYQQGPGQDPQFLISFYEKMQSDKGSIPDRFSAQQFSDYHSELNMSSLELGDSALYFCASSLHSSGYTFGSGTRLTVV.

CDR3 DNA: TGTGCCAGCAGTTTGGAGTTCATGAACACTGAAGCTTTCTTT. It yields the protein CASSLEFMNTEAFF. The chain employs TRBV28 and TRBJ1-1; D unresolved. V was clipped by 3 bases and J by 0 bases, with 8 bases between them. Germline V gene data show CDR1 as MDHEN and CDR2 as SYDVKM. CDR3 length: 14 residues. The full variable domain, with the rest looked up from reference TRBV28 and TRBJ1-1, is DVKVTQSSRYLVKRTGEKVFLECVQDMDHENMFWYRQDPGLGLRLIYFSYDVKMKEKGDIPEGYSVSREKKERFSLILESASTNQTSMYLCASSLEFMNTEAFFGQGTRLTVV.